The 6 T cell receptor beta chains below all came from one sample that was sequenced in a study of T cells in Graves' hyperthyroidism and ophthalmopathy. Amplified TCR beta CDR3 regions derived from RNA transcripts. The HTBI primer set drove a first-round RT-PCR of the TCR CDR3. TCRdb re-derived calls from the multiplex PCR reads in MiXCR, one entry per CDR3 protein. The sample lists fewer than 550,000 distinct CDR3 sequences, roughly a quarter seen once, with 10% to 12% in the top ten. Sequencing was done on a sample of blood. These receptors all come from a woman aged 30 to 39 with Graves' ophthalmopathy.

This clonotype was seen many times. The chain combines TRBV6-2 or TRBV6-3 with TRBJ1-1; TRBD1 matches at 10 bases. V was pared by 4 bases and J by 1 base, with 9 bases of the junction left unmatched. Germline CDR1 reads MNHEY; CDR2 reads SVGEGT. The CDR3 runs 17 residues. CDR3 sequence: CASSWVTGGMRNTEAFF. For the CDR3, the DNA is TGTGCCAGCAGTTGGGTGACAGGGGGCATGAGGAACACTGAAGCTTTCTTT.

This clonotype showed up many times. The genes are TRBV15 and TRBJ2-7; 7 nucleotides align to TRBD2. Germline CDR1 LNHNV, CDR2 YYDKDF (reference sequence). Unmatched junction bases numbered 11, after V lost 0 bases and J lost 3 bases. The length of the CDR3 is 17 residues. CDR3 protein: CATSRDSGPGTYYEQYF. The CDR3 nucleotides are TGTGCCACCAGCAGAGATAGCGGGCCAGGGACTTACTACGAGCAGTACTTC.

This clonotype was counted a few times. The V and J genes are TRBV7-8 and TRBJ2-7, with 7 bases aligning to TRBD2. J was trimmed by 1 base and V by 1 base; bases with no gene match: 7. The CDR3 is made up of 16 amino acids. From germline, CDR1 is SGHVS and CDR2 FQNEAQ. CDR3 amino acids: CASSLGLAGLSYEQYF. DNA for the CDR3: TGTGCCAGCAGCTTAGGGTTAGCGGGCCTTTCCTACGAGCAGTACTTC.

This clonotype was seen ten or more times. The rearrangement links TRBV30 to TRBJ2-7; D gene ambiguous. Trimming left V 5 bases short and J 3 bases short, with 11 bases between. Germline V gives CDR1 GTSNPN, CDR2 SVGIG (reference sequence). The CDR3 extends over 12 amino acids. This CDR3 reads CAWHPGHYEQYF. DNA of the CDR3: TGTGCCTGGCATCCGGGCCACTACGAGCAGTACTTC.

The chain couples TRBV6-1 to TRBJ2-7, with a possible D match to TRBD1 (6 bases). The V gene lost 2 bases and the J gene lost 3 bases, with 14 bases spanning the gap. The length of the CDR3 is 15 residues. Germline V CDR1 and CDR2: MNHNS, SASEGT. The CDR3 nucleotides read TGTGCCAGCAGTGAATCAGGGGACAAGATCTACGAGCAGTACTTC. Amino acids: CASSESGDKIYEQYF.

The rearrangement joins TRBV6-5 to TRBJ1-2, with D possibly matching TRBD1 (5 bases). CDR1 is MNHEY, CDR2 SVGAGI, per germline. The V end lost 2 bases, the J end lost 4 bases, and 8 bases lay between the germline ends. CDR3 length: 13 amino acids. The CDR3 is CASSYQRGYGYTF. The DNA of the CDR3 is TGTGCCAGCAGTTACCAGAGGGGCTATGGCTACACCTTC.